This T cell receptor (beta chain) is from a study of blood T cell repertoires in COVID-19. Study-wide background: Samples of COVID-19 (acute and convalescent) were obtained from the United States, Italy and Spain. In each case, the material was cDNA or gDNA derived from T cells, B-cell-depleted T cells, or PBMCs.

Authors' data handling: Reference gene primer amplification gave estimated nucleated cell counts. Assay used: immunoSEQ multiplex PCR; TCRdb lists only in-frame clones, some missing. V and J calls and clone size are those listed in that table; D and trimming were worked out from the DNA. The profile shows about 180,000 clones, about 86% of them singletons. This CDR3 region has 14 residues. The V segment lost 5 bases and the J segment 0 bases; nucleotides outside the gene matches: 3. Germline values: CDR1 SNHLY, CDR2 FYNNEI. This sequence joins TRBV2 and TRBJ1-1; TRBD1 agrees at 7 bases. The specimen sequenced was peripheral blood. This TCR was sampled from a man over 45 with active or convalescent COVID-19. The CDR3 nucleotides are TGTGCCAGCAGTAAGGGACAGCTGAACACTGAAGCTTTCTTT. Amino acids: CASSKGQLNTEAFF.